A selection of T cell receptor beta chains follows, all from one sample in a study of blood T cell repertoires in COVID-19. The protocol was immunoSEQ multiplex PCR, while the TCRdb copy is restricted to in-frame clones and leaves out a portion. The sample has some 150,000 clones; roughly three quarters are singletons. Material for sequencing was peripheral blood. Every receptor here comes from a man between 50 and 59 years old with active or convalescent COVID-19. Each CDR3 is given with its conserved first and last residue. D genes are given only for firm matches. Not every row has a clone size; where given, it reads once, few, many or a size class.

v_gene	j_gene	abundance	d_gene	CDR3nt	CDR3aa
TRBV19	TRBJ2-2	-	-	TGTGCCAGTAGTATACCAGGGAACACCGGGGAGCTGTTTTTT	CASSIPGNTGELFF
TRBV28	TRBJ1-4	-	TRBD1	TGTGCCAGCAGGAGGACAGGGGGCGTTGGTAATGAAAAACTGTTTTTT	CASRRTGGVGNEKLFF
TRBV11-2	TRBJ2-1	-	-	TGTGCCAGCAGCTTAGATATGTCTAGCAATGAGCAGTTCTTC	CASSLDMSSNEQFF
TRBV4-2	TRBJ1-4	few	-	TGTGCCAGCAGCCAAGCACCTCGGGGGGCTAATGAAAAACTGTTTTTT	CASSQAPRGANEKLFF
TRBV5-6	TRBJ2-5	-	-	TGTGCCAGCAGCTTGGGTAGGCCCCCGGGTACCCAGTACTTC	CASSLGRPPGTQYF
TRBV3-1/TRBV3-2	TRBJ1-1	-	TRBD1	TGTGCCAGCAGTGACAGGGTCGGCACTGAAGCTTTCTTT	CASSDRVGTEAFF
TRBV11-2	TRBJ2-1	-	-	TGTGCCAGCAGCCCCCGGCCCCCCGGAGACTTCTCCTACAATGAGCAGTTCTTC	CASSPRPPGDFSYNEQFF
TRBV7-2	TRBJ1-2	-	-	TGTGCCAGCAGCTTATACTCTTTCAGGACTAACTATGGCTACACCTTC	CASSLYSFRTNYGYTF
TRBV11-2	TRBJ2-1	-	TRBD1	TGTGCCAGCAGCTTAGCCAGGGGGCCCAATGAGCAGTTCTTC	CASSLARGPNEQFF
TRBV4-1	TRBJ2-7	many	TRBD2	TGCGCCAGCAGCCTCCGGGAGGCTTTGGTCTACGAGCAGTACTTC	CASSLREALVYEQYF
TRBV5-1	TRBJ2-1	-	-	TGCGCCAGCAGCTTGGTTCTAAACAATGAGCAGTTCTTC	CASSLVLNNEQFF
TRBV10-2	TRBJ2-1	-	TRBD2	TGCGCCAGCAGTGAGCCGGTTAGGTGGGGGGGAGAAAATGAGCAGTTCTTC	CASSEPVRWGGENEQFF
TRBV6-1	TRBJ1-2	-	-	TGTGCCAGCAGTGAAGGGGCAGGGCAGGGCTACACCTTC	CASSEGAGQGYTF
TRBV3-1/TRBV3-2	TRBJ2-6	-	-	TGTGCCAGCAGCCAAGATGGAGGGCTCTCTGGGGCCAACGTCCTGACTTTC	CASSQDGGLSGANVLTF
TRBV27	TRBJ2-2	-	-	TGTGCCAGCAGTTTATCCTCCGGGGAGCTGTTTTTT	CASSLSSGELFF
TRBV7-3	TRBJ1-2	-	-	TGTGCCAGCAGCCGAGGGACATCCTATGGCTACACCTTC	CASSRGTSYGYTF
TRBV5-4	TRBJ2-1	once	-	TGTGCCAGCATCCGCCTGAGCTCCTACAATGAGCAGTTCTTC	CASIRLSSYNEQFF
TRBV5-5	TRBJ2-2	-	-	TGTGCCAGCAGCTTTGGCCTTGGGCCCGGGGAGCTGTTTTTT	CASSFGLGPGELFF
TRBV15	TRBJ2-3	-	-	TGTGCCACCACGAATCTGGGACATTTGAGCACAGATACGCAGTATTTT	CATTNLGHLSTDTQYF